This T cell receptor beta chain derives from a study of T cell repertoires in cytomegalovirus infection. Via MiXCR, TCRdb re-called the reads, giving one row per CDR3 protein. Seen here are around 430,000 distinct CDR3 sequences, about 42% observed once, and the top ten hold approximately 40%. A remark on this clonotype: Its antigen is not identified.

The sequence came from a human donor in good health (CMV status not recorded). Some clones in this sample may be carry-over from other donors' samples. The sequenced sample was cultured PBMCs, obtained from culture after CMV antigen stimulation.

The CDR3 region has the DNA TGTGCCAGCAGGCCACAGGGGATGCAGCCCCAGCATTTT. Residues: CASRPQGMQPQHF. The V gene is TRBV27, the J gene TRBJ1-5; 7 bases agree with TRBD1. The CDR3 contains 13 residues. J was trimmed by 7 bases and V by 6 bases; bases with no gene match: 6. Germline CDR1 and CDR2: MNHEY and SMNVEV (reference sequence).